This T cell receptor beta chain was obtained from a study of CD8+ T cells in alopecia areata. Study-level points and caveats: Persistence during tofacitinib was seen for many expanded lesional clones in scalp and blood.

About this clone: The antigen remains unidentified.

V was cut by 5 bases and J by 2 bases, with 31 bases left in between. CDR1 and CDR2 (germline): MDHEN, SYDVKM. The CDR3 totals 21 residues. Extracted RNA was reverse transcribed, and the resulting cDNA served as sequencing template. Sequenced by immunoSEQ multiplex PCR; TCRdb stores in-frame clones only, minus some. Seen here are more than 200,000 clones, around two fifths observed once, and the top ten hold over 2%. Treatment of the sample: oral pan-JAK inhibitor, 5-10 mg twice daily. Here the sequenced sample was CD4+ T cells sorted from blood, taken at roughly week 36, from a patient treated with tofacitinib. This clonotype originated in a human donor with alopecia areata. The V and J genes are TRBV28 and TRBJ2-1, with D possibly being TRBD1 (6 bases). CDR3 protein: CASSPTLPTGNAKSPYNEQFF. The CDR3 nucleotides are TGTGCCAGCAGTCCAACCCTCCCTACAGGGAACGCGAAGTCCCCCTACAATGAGCAGTTCTTC.